The 14 T cell receptor beta chains reported below all come from one sample, sequenced in a study of T cell responses to AZD1222 COVID-19 vaccine (dated by TCRdb to about 2021). Libraries came from the immunoSEQ multiplex PCR assay. TCRdb carries this immuneACCESS record with in-frame sequences only. Its versions omit some clonotypes, under half of them owing to an unresolved V gene in the studies checked, with the rest unexplained. The sample includes roughly 100,000 clones, with 85% to 90% observed a single time. Roughly 2.6% of the sample goes to the ten largest clones. This specimen's time point label, interpreted: baseline before first vaccination. The sample here was peripheral blood, taken on day 0 of AZD1222 vaccination. The receptors here all came from an adult in good health.

The rearrangement uses TRBV27 and TRBJ2-4, with D unclear. The CDR3 totals 11 residues. Germline lookup yields CDR1 MNHEY and CDR2 SMNVEV (reference sequence). The germline V and J ends were trimmed by 2 bases and 5 bases, with 1 base remaining between them. The CDR3 sequence is CASSLQNIQYF. The CDR3 DNA reads TGTGCCAGCAGTTTACAAAACATTCAGTACTTC.

The chain links TRBV6-5 to TRBJ2-7; possible D gene TRBD2, 5 bases. The CDR3 spans 13 residues. Germline values: CDR1 MNHEY, CDR2 SVGAGI. Trimming left V 6 bases short and J 5 bases short, with 14 bases between. CDR3 in amino acids: CASSPGSVDEQYF. The CDR3 coding sequence is TGTGCCAGCAGCCCCGGTAGCGTAGACGAGCAGTACTTC.

This chain uses TRBV7-6 with TRBJ2-5; tentatively, D is TRBD1 or TRBD2 (5 bases each). The germline V and J ends were trimmed by 1 base and 6 bases, with 9 bases remaining between them. The CDR3 is 13 residues long. CDR1 and CDR2 (germline): SGHVS, FNYEAQ. The CDR3 here is CASSLGGLQTQYF. In DNA, the CDR3 is TGTGCCAGCAGCTTAGGGGGGTTGCAGACCCAGTACTTC.

V usage is TRBV27 and J usage is TRBJ1-2; no firm D call. CDR3 length equals 13 residues. The germline V gene encodes CDR1 MNHEY and CDR2 SMNVEV (reference sequence). The V end was cut by 6 bases, the J end by 6 bases, with 14 bases between. CDR3 protein: CASSDGLPHGYTF. In DNA form, the CDR3 reads TGTGCCAGCAGCGATGGACTCCCGCATGGCTACACCTTC.

The V gene is TRBV9, the J gene TRBJ1-6, with a possible D match to TRBD1 (5 bases). The CDR3 sequence is 17 residues long. Germline CDR1 and CDR2: SGDLS and YYNGEE. Trimming stripped 4 bases from V and 3 bases from J, with 17 bases between. The CDR3 DNA is TGTGCCAGCAGCCCCGTGCGGGACGGGGACTATAATTCACCCCTCCACTTT. Translated: CASSPVRDGDYNSPLHF.

The V and J genes are TRBV28 and TRBJ1-1, with 8 bases that match TRBD1. The J segment lost 0 bases and the V segment lost 6 bases, leaving 3 bases of the junction unmatched. CDR1 MDHEN and CDR2 SYDVKM come from the germline V gene. The CDR3 runs to 14 residues. The CDR3 here is CASRRQGLNTEAFF. The CDR3 coding sequence is TGTGCCAGCAGGAGACAGGGGTTGAACACTGAAGCTTTCTTT.

This chain joins TRBV9 and TRBJ2-7; 7 bases agree with TRBD2. J lost 0 bases, V lost 1 base, and 4 bases had no gene match. Germline CDR1 reads SGDLS; CDR2 reads YYNGEE. This CDR3 has 15 residues. CDR3 sequence reads: CASSVSSGLSYEQYF. Written as DNA, the CDR3 is TGTGCCAGCAGCGTAAGTAGCGGGCTCTCCTACGAGCAGTACTTC. Drawing the rest from reference TRBV9 and TRBJ2-7, the complete variable domain is DSGVTQTPKHLITATGQRVTLRCSPRSGDLSVYWYQQSLDQGLQFLIQYYNGEERAKGNILERFSAQQFPDLHSELNLSSLELGDSALYFCASSVSSGLSYEQYFGPGTRLTVT.

V and J are TRBV7-9 and TRBJ2-5; 7 positions agree with TRBD1. The CDR3 runs 19 residues. Trimming at V came to 4 bases and at J to 3 bases, leaving 20 bases not matched to a gene. Looked up from germline, CDR1 is SEHNR and CDR2 is FQNEAQ (reference sequence). The CDR3 sequence: CASSSLIYLRQGQKETQYF. In nucleotides, the CDR3 is TGTGCCAGCAGCTCACTGATATATTTAAGACAGGGCCAGAAAGAGACCCAGTACTTC.

The chain joins TRBV10-3 to TRBJ1-2; no clear D gene. Germline V lookup: CDR1 ENHRY, CDR2 SYGVKD. V was cut by 0 bases and J by 4 bases, with 3 bases left in between. CDR3 length: 12 residues. CDR3 protein: CAISESPYGYTF. The CDR3, as DNA: TGTGCCATCAGTGAGTCCCCCTATGGCTACACCTTC.

The chain joins TRBV6-5 to TRBJ2-5; unclear D gene. Trimming cost V 7 bases and J 1 base, with 10 bases left between them. CDR3 size: 13 residues. Germline V gene sequence: CDR1 MNHEY, CDR2 SVGAGI. CDR3 in amino acids: CASNAAIQETQYF. Here the CDR3 DNA reads TGTGCCAGCAACGCGGCTATCCAAGAGACCCAGTACTTC.

The V gene is TRBV15, the J gene TRBJ2-7, with D perhaps given as TRBD1 or TRBD2 (5 bases each). CDR1 LNHNV and CDR2 YYDKDF come from the germline V gene (reference sequence). CDR3 length equals 13 residues. Deletions cut 0 bases from V and 6 bases from J, with 9 bases between. The CDR3 DNA sequence: TGTGCCACCAGCAGAGATTTGAGGGGCGAGCAGTACTTC. The encoded protein is CATSRDLRGEQYF.

J is TRBJ2-5 and V is TRBV6-5, with 12 bases aligning to TRBD1. J lost 5 bases, V lost 7 bases, and 5 bases had no gene match. Germline loops: CDR1 MNHEY, CDR2 SVGAGI. CDR3 length: 14 residues. DNA of the CDR3: TGTGCCAGCACCCGGGACAGGGGGCGCGAGACCCAGTACTTC. It specifies CASTRDRGRETQYF.

The rearrangement links TRBV18 to TRBJ2-3, with D hard to call. Deletions cut 3 bases from V and 0 bases from J, with 7 bases between. The CDR3 covers 14 residues. CDR1 and CDR2 (germline): KGHSH, LQKENI. In DNA form, the CDR3 reads TGTGCCAGCTCACCTCTGGACAGCACAGATACGCAGTATTTT. Translation: CASSPLDSTDTQYF.

This clone has a single count. The rearrangement joins TRBV7-2 to TRBJ1-2, with no clear D. V was cut by 0 bases and J by 6 bases, with 11 bases left in between. The length of the CDR3 is 14 residues. Germline CDR1 and CDR2: SGHTA and FQGNSA. CDR3 amino acids: CASSLALTAHGYTF. In nucleotides, the CDR3 is TGTGCCAGCAGCTTAGCACTTACGGCACATGGCTACACCTTC.